The table lists the clone carrying this T cell receptor (beta chain) with a few counts. What it recognizes is unknown. Sequencing libraries made from TCR beta cDNA carried unique molecular identifiers. Starting from about 0.94 to 9.7 million T cells, the study yielded 460,000 or so cDNA molecules. TCRdb reprocessed the PCR reads with MiXCR, giving one entry per CDR3 protein. The data contain almost 700,000 distinct CDR3 sequences, 59% of them seen just once; the ten biggest clones take up approximately 11%. The data originate from a study of post-analysis software for immune sequencing data. On the study more broadly: There were relapsing-remitting, secondary progressive and progressive-relapsing multiple sclerosis among the disease courses included.

Trimming took 5 bases from V and 5 from J, leaving 18 bases between them. This CDR3 spans 16 amino acids. The germline V gene has CDR1 SGHVS and CDR2 FQNEAQ. The study, taken as a whole, reports: Patients with multiple sclerosis recorded significantly lower normalized Chao1 diversity than controls, the study found. Compared with controls, patients had more of 4 to 6 TRBV segments, including TRBV5-6, TRBV5-1 and TRBV20-1.

V usage is TRBV7-8 and J usage is TRBJ2-2; TRBD1 or TRBD2 may be the D gene (5 bases each). The sequencing input was blood. This receptor was identified in a girl aged 2 to 9 with multiple sclerosis. CDR3 sequence: CASSPGTASGTGELFF. The CDR3 region has the DNA TGTGCCAGCAGCCCCGGGACGGCTAGTGGGACCGGGGAGCTGTTTTTT.